This T cell receptor (beta chain) was captured by sequencing in a study of technical replicates of blood from several donors. V shed 3 bases, J shed 7 bases, and the junction held 5 bases outside the gene matches. This CDR3 contains 15 residues. The germline V gene encodes CDR1 LGHNA and CDR2 YNFKEQ. Repertoires were generated with immunoSEQ multiplex PCR, while TCRdb's copy carries only in-frame clones and drops some. The sample has 65,000 to 85,000 clones; around 90% are singletons. The chain employs TRBV4-2 and TRBJ2-2; 10 bases match TRBD2. The sample taken for sequencing was T cells isolated from PBMCs. This clonotype originated in a human donor in good health. CDR3 DNA sequence: TGTGCCAGCAGCCACGCCGGGACTAGCGTCGGGGAGCTGTTTTTT. This translates into CASSHAGTSVGELFF.